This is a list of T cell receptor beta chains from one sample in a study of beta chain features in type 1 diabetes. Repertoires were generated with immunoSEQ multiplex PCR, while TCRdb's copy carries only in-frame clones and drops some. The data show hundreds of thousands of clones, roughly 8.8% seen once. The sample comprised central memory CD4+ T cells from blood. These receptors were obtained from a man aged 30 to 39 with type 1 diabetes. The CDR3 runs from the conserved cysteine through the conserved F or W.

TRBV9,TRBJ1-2,CASSVGVLDSHIGYTF
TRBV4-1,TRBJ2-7,CASSQGITTGSIHEQYF
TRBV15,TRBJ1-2,CATSSSLGGYTF
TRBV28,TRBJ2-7,CASSTAGHEQYF
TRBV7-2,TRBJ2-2,CASSQQAGGNTGELFF
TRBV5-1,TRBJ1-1,CASSLNPGQEIEAFF
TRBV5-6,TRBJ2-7,CASSSGVTYEQYF
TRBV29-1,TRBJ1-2,CSVEGGTGDGYTF
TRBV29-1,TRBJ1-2,CSVNRQGGYGYTF
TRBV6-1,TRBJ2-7,CASGAGDYEQYF
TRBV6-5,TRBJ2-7,CAISESVSGDEQYF
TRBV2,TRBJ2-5,CASSSTGALSQETQYF
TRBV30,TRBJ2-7,CAWSPRGYEQYF
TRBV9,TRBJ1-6,CASSVAYGSPLHF
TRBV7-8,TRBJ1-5,CASSLGYTGVSNQPQHF
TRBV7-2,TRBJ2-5,CASSLLRETQYF
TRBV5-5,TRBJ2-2,CASSRTSGVNTGELFF
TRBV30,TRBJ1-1,CAWSSSLGTEAFF
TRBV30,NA,CAWSGGLGYYEQYF
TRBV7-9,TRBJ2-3,CASSSLAHTDTQYF
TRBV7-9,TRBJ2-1,CASSLAGSPYNEQFF
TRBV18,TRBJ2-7,CASSPLGQGVSYEQYF
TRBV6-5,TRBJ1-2,CASSTTSGESGYTF
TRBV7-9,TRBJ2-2,CASSLQQTGELFF
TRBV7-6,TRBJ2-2,CASSLAYKNTGELFF
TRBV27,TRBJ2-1,CASSRTSSSYNEQFF
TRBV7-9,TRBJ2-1,CASSLQRGEQFF
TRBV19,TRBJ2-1,CASSIQGPYNEQFF
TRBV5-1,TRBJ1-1,CASSLEGDGTEAFF
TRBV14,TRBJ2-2,CASNEGANTGELFF
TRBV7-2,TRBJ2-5,CASSSPSGGTGTQYF
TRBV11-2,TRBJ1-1,CASSLGTANTEAFF
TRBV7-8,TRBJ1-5,CASSGGSGVSNQPQHF
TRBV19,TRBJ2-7,CASSNGQGSYEQYF
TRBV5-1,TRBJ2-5,CASSSTGGWETQYF
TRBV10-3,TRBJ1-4,CASRWGTSSNEKLFF
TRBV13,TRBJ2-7,CASSLGPGRRSYEQYF
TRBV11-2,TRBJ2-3,CASSSDAWNTDTQYF
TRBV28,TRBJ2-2,CASNQQGAQGELFF
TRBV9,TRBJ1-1,CASSEGQPKDQAFF
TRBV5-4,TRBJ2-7,CASSLLGTPYEQYF
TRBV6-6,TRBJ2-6,CASGASGAGANVLTF
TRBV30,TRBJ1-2,CAWSVSWGGGYTF
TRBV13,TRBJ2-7,CASSLRFAGAESEQYF
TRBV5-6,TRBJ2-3,CASSHPTTDTQYF
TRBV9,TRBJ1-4,CASSVGTLDEKLFF
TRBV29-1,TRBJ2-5,CSGRDRREETQYF
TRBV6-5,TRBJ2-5,CASSPTPPTQYF
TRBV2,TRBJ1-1,CASTTASVNTEAFF
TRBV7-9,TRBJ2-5,CASSLDRETQYF
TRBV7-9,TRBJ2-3,CASSPLTTSTDTQYF